A selection of T cell receptor beta chains follows, all from one sample in a study of CD8 T cells in ankylosing spondylitis. TCRdb reprocessed the 5' RACE reads via MiXCR and lists one record per CDR3 protein. The sample has 250,000 to 400,000 distinct CDR3 sequences; under 14% are singletons. Sequencing used blood, either unsorted or a sorted T cell fraction (not recorded which). The receptors were gathered from a female donor with ankylosing spondylitis or in good health (not recorded which). The CDR3 runs from the conserved cysteine through the conserved F or W. The order of the fields is V gene, D gene, clone size, CDR3 protein. D genes are given only for firm matches. Not every row has a clone size; where given, it reads once, few, many or a size class.

>TRBV6-5|-|many
CASSYTGSRGEAFF
>TRBV27|-|-
CASSSDSGDYGYTF
>TRBV29-1|TRBD2|many
CSAFPTSGFNEQFF
>TRBV12-3/TRBV12-4|-|many
CASSLLGRGNQPQHF
>TRBV5-1|-|many
CASSYLPGPPYGYTF
>TRBV29-1|TRBD1|-
CSVSFRQGADTEAFF
>TRBV7-9|TRBD2|many
CASSPRGGSFGNEQFF
>TRBV7-9|-|-
CASSLDGPSFDF
>TRBV20-1|-|many
CSARSGGSSNQPQHF
>TRBV28|TRBD1|many
CASIPGGQPGWDNQPQHF
>TRBV4-1|-|many
CASTFGAGDNYGYTF
>TRBV28|TRBD2|-
CASSPLAGGDNEQFF
>TRBV12-3/TRBV12-4|TRBD2|few
CASSLVGTSGVIAGELFF
>TRBV5-1|TRBD1|-
CASSGDSPNYGYTF
>TRBV29-1|-|many
CSVDFGGNTIYF
>TRBV7-9|-|many
CASSWAGGEQYF
>TRBV12-3/TRBV12-4|-|few
CASSGTETQYF
>TRBV7-9|-|few
CASSPPIGSGYTF
>TRBV3-1|-|few
CASSQVTNTEAFF
>TRBV5-1|TRBD2|few
CASSPPVTSGNVELFF
>TRBV2|TRBD1|few
CASMRDRSSYEQYF
>TRBV29-1|TRBD2|many
CSVEDGTSGIGWGTDTQYF
>TRBV7-2|-|many
CASSFRPPTGQYF
>TRBV20-1|TRBD1|many
CSVQKDRVAKNIQYF
>TRBV20-1|-|many
CSARDFRNPYGYTF
>TRBV7-2|TRBD2|few
CASSLPTSGTNIQYF
>TRBV5-1|TRBD2|few
CASSSGGLQETQYF
>TRBV3-1|-|-
CASSQTVLYGYTF
>TRBV5-1|-|many
CASRSASYNTGELFF
>TRBV20-1|-|many
CSALGHGYGYTF
>TRBV7-8|TRBD1|many
CASSLIGTGLPDTQYF
>TRBV20-1|-|many
CSATSGTGTTDTQYF
>TRBV7-9|-|many
CASSLVEGLNEQFF
>TRBV5-1|TRBD2|-
CASSSRLAGMISTDTQYF
>TRBV5-1|TRBD2|-
CASSPRGAGGPNEQFF
>TRBV7-9|-|many
CASSGQAVNTEAFF
>TRBV9|-|many
CASSVEGNTIYF
>TRBV5-1|-|-
CASSSGTESSTEAFF
>TRBV5-1|-|many
CASSSTPTDTQYF
>TRBV5-1|-|few
CASSHTTLASNTEAFF
>TRBV20-1|TRBD2|many
CSARGGLAGSGTDTQYF
>TRBV12-3/TRBV12-4|-|-
CASSSSPIKFF
>TRBV6-1|-|-
CASRRRSTDTQYF
>TRBV20-1|TRBD2|-
CSPYTAGGSSYNEQFF
>TRBV29-1|-|few
CSVTDSLNSPLHF
>TRBV6-1|-|few
CASRPTGTSYNEQFF
>TRBV6-1|-|many
CATRLRSGANVLTF
>TRBV14|TRBD2|few
CASSQPGTRPGGVYNEQFF
>TRBV27|TRBD1|-
CASSFLMRQGIIYGYTF
>TRBV9|-|many
CASSVRMQGNTGELFF